One and the same sample provided the 4 T cell receptor beta chains below, sequenced in a study of shared clonotypes between healthy human individuals (dated by TCRdb to 2020 to 2021). The receptor library was made with the immunoSEQ multiplex PCR assay. The source is immuneACCESS, and TCRdb retained only in-frame sequences with V and J called. Part of the clones is not carried over; for the studies checked, unresolved V genes explain less than half of this, and the remainder is unexplained. This sample lists approximately 330,000 clones; about 73% were detected once. The biggest ten clones account for under 11% of the sample. The sample consisted of memory CD4+ T cells sorted from blood. The meaning of the sample's cell subset or site label: CD45RA-negative fraction. The receptors come from a man aged 25-40 years in good health.

J is TRBJ1-2 and V is TRBV28; D is unresolved. The CDR3 is 18 residues long. Germline CDR1 and CDR2: MDHEN and SYDVKM. The germline V and J ends were trimmed by 2 bases and 4 bases, with 23 bases remaining between them. The CDR3 loop reads CASSLLSWGYKPPYGYTF. In nucleotides, the CDR3 is TGTGCCAGCAGTTTACTCTCATGGGGTTACAAGCCACCCTATGGCTACACCTTC.

Turning to this clone: This same CDR3 is encoded by further DNA sequences in the sample. The chain combines TRBV11-2 with TRBJ2-7; tentatively, D is TRBD2 (5 bases). V lost 1 base, J lost 3 bases, and 10 bases lay in between. The CDR3 consists of 14 residues. From germline, CDR1 is SGHAT and CDR2 FQNNGV. CDR3 residues: CASSLAGKFYEQYF. CDR3 nucleotides: TGTGCCAGCAGCTTAGCGGGGAAGTTCTACGAGCAGTACTTC.

This clone has a handful of counts. This chain connects TRBV27 to TRBJ2-3; D is ambiguous. Germline V gene data show CDR1 as MNHEY and CDR2 as SMNVEV (reference sequence). This CDR3 has 13 amino acids. V was shortened by 7 bases and J by 0 bases, with 8 bases between the two germline ends. The CDR3, as DNA: TGTGCCAGCAAGGTGGACAGCACAGATACGCAGTATTTT. Its protein is CASKVDSTDTQYF.

V gene TRBV6-1 combines with J gene TRBJ2-7; tentative D call: TRBD1 (5 bases). The CDR3 contains 13 residues. Trimming left V 8 bases short and J 5 bases short, with 16 bases between. CDR1 and CDR2 (germline): MNHNS, SASEGT. This CDR3 is CASSLTGIHEQYF. CDR3 DNA sequence: TGTGCCAGCTCTTTAACAGGTATCCACGAGCAGTACTTC.